Listed below are T cell receptor beta chains from one sample, sequenced in a study of blood T cell repertoires in COVID-19. The assay was immunoSEQ multiplex PCR, and TCRdb's table has in-frame clones only and misses some. In the table there are some 200,000 clones, nearly 80% of which are singletons. Input material: peripheral blood. The receptors originated from a woman in her sixties or seventies with acute or convalescent COVID-19. Both conserved end residues are trimmed from each CDR3.

cdr3_aa: ASSSRDISAGELF; j_call: TRBJ2-2; v_call: TRBV11-1
cdr3_aa: ASSHPGQGSVTGELF; j_call: TRBJ2-2; v_call: TRBV7-8
cdr3_aa: ASSDDSTSTNEKLF; j_call: TRBJ1-4; v_call: TRBV27
cdr3_aa: ASRSGTGGNQPQH; j_call: TRBJ1-5; v_call: TRBV2
cdr3_aa: ASSIGDSQETQY; j_call: TRBJ2-5; v_call: TRBV19
cdr3_aa: ASSEGAGSVTVYEQY; j_call: TRBJ2-7; v_call: TRBV25-1
cdr3_aa: ASSVDGQGNTGELF; j_call: TRBJ2-2; v_call: TRBV5-1
cdr3_aa: ASSLDRTGGGSYT; j_call: TRBJ1-2; v_call: TRBV7-2
cdr3_aa: ASIHPGQGRTTEAF; j_call: TRBJ1-1; v_call: TRBV7-2
cdr3_aa: ASKAGVFYEQY; j_call: TRBJ2-7; v_call: TRBV2
cdr3_aa: ASSSTTYNEQF; j_call: TRBJ2-1; v_call: TRBV5-4
cdr3_aa: ASSPQSGRASIEQF; j_call: TRBJ2-1; v_call: TRBV19
cdr3_aa: ASSKRQASGNTIY; j_call: TRBJ1-3; v_call: TRBV9
cdr3_aa: ASSRKRGELF; j_call: TRBJ2-2; v_call: TRBV3-1/TRBV3-2
cdr3_aa: ASSPDSGSYNEQF; j_call: TRBJ2-1; v_call: TRBV7-8
cdr3_aa: ASSLGFGVQGHEQY; j_call: TRBJ2-7; v_call: TRBV5-1
cdr3_aa: ASSLGLDRLRGGYT; j_call: TRBJ1-2; v_call: TRBV11-2
cdr3_aa: AWSVKVAGVETQY; j_call: TRBJ2-5; v_call: TRBV30
cdr3_aa: ASSLGTSGSSYEQY; j_call: TRBJ2-7; v_call: TRBV7-8
cdr3_aa: ASSLDSGSHQPQH; j_call: TRBJ1-5; v_call: TRBV5-1
cdr3_aa: ASSFGTAQNEQF; j_call: TRBJ2-1; v_call: TRBV7-9
cdr3_aa: ASSRTGGSGYT; j_call: TRBJ1-2; v_call: TRBV7-2
cdr3_aa: ASRQTSDTGELF; j_call: TRBJ2-2; v_call: TRBV2
cdr3_aa: ASSILRGDQETQY; j_call: TRBJ2-5; v_call: TRBV5-4
cdr3_aa: ASSSYPGVTEAF; j_call: TRBJ1-1; v_call: TRBV27
cdr3_aa: ASSPLLAGVDWQY; j_call: TRBJ2-7; v_call: TRBV4-1
cdr3_aa: ASSPTRWRGTDTQY; j_call: TRBJ2-3; v_call: TRBV9
cdr3_aa: ASETGAIQY; j_call: TRBJ2-4; v_call: TRBV6-5
cdr3_aa: ASSDVEVHTDTQY; j_call: TRBJ2-3; v_call: TRBV6-1
cdr3_aa: ASSLKTGTGSFDEAF; j_call: TRBJ1-1; v_call: TRBV7-8
cdr3_aa: ASSLVRPGTQRAYNEQF; j_call: TRBJ2-1; v_call: TRBV5-1
cdr3_aa: ASSEWEGKKQY; j_call: TRBJ2-7; v_call: TRBV25-1
cdr3_aa: ASSSQPGNTIY; j_call: TRBJ1-3; v_call: TRBV5-6
cdr3_aa: ATSTPGGRGYT; j_call: TRBJ1-2; v_call: TRBV15
cdr3_aa: ATTDSLFYGYT; j_call: TRBJ1-2; v_call: TRBV19
cdr3_aa: ASSLSSGDTDTQY; j_call: TRBJ2-3; v_call: TRBV7-2
cdr3_aa: AWSGLAGGGIHQF; j_call: TRBJ2-1; v_call: TRBV30
cdr3_aa: ASRARGRTGELF; j_call: TRBJ2-2; v_call: TRBV2
cdr3_aa: ASAGTDSPLH; j_call: TRBJ1-6; v_call: TRBV14